This is a list of T cell receptor beta chains from one sample in a study of CD8+CD57+ T cells in acquired aplastic anemia. TCRdb redid the calling of the reads with MiXCR, one entry per CDR3 protein. The sample includes 60,000 to 75,000 distinct CDR3 sequences, less than 65% seen only once; the top ten take under 2.5%. The sequencing sample was made of sorted CD4+, CD8+, or CD8+CD57+ T cells (not recorded which) from PBMCs. Receptor source: a human donor in good health, serving as a control. The CDR3 runs from the conserved cysteine through the conserved F or W. Each record gives: J gene, V gene, clone size, D gene, CDR3 protein, CDR3 DNA. The D gene is left open where the match is weak. Clone size is not always given. Where it is, it says once, few, many or a class for expanded clones.

TRBJ1-1,TRBV4-2,NA,NA,CTSSQVGDMNIEAFF,TGTACCAGCAGCCAAGTTGGGGACATGAACATTGAAGCTTTCTTT
TRBJ2-1,TRBV12-3/TRBV12-4,many,TRBD2,CASSLAVGGLAGYNEQFF,TGTGCCAGCAGTTTAGCGGTAGGAGGACTAGCGGGGTACAATGAGCAGTTCTTC
TRBJ2-7,TRBV20-1,NA,TRBD1,CSAGQGGSYEQYF,TGCAGTGCCGGACAGGGGGGCTCCTACGAGCAGTACTTC
TRBJ2-3,TRBV11-2,many,NA,CASSLEGVTTDTQYF,TGTGCCAGCAGCTTAGAAGGAGTCACCACAGATACGCAGTATTTT
TRBJ2-7,TRBV29-1,medium-sized,NA,CSVGRDGTSYEQYF,TGCAGCGTCGGCCGGGACGGCACCTCCTACGAGCAGTACTTC
TRBJ2-7,TRBV5-1,NA,NA,CTSSIAPGASYEQYF,TGCACCAGCAGCATCGCCCCTGGGGCGTCCTACGAGCAGTACTTC
TRBJ1-5,TRBV15,NA,TRBD1,CATRTTGGSLNQPQHF,TGTGCCACCAGAACTACAGGGGGGAGTCTCAATCAGCCCCAGCATTTT
TRBJ2-7,TRBV24-1,once,TRBD1,CATSDSGTGNYEQYF,TGTGCCACCAGTGATTCGGGGACAGGGAACTACGAGCAGTACTTC
TRBJ1-3,TRBV20-1,NA,TRBD1,CSAQRPYGQGALGNTIYF,TGCAGTGCTCAGAGGCCTTACGGGCAGGGGGCTCTTGGAAACACCATATATTTT
TRBJ2-6,TRBV11-1,many,TRBD1,CASSSPGGDRGGPGANVLTF,TGTGCCAGCAGCTCCCCGGGGGGGGACAGGGGAGGACCTGGGGCCAACGTCCTGACTTTC
TRBJ2-2,TRBV4-2,NA,TRBD1,CASSHRTGEGCANTGELFF,TGTGCCAGCAGCCACCGGACAGGGGAGGGCTGTGCGAACACCGGGGAGCTGTTTTTT
TRBJ1-3,TRBV20-1,many,NA,CSARDRRGDLDSGNTIYF,TGCAGTGCTAGAGATAGAAGGGGCGACCTAGACTCTGGAAACACCATATATTTT
TRBJ2-1,TRBV19,NA,NA,CASSRAGLLNEQFF,TGTGCCAGTAGTAGGGCTGGACTACTAAATGAGCAGTTCTTC
TRBJ2-3,TRBV24-1,NA,NA,CATRGVVGTDTQYF,TGTGCCACCAGAGGGGTTGTGGGCACAGATACGCAGTATTTT
TRBJ1-2,TRBV9,NA,NA,CASSASGHYGYTF,TGTGCCAGCAGCGCCTCGGGGCACTATGGCTACACCTTC
TRBJ1-6,TRBV7-2,few,TRBD1,CASSLTGGGSPLHF,TGTGCCAGCAGCCTTACAGGGGGGGGTTCACCCCTCCACTTT
TRBJ1-1,TRBV6-1,many,NA,CASSEGHEAFF,TGTGCCAGCAGTGAGGGTCATGAAGCTTTCTTT
TRBJ2-1,TRBV7-3,many,TRBD2,CASSLRGSLTDEQFF,TGTGCCAGCAGCTTACGCGGGAGTCTTACGGATGAGCAGTTCTTC
TRBJ1-3,TRBV12-3/TRBV12-4,many,NA,CASSFLGPGNTIYF,TGTGCCAGCAGTTTCTTGGGACCTGGAAACACCATATATTTT
TRBJ1-2,TRBV4-2,NA,NA,CASSLAWGEHGYTF,TGTGCCAGCAGCTTGGCCTGGGGGGAACATGGCTACACCTTC
TRBJ2-1,TRBV29-1,NA,TRBD1,CSFPGQGAGEQFF,TGCAGCTTTCCGGGACAGGGGGCTGGTGAGCAGTTCTTC
TRBJ2-1,TRBV5-1,few,TRBD2,CASNLGGLAGVVDEQFF,TGCGCCAGCAACTTGGGGGGACTAGCGGGAGTCGTGGATGAGCAGTTCTTC
TRBJ1-1,TRBV4-2,many,TRBD1,CASSQDQGQGNTEAFF,TGTGCCAGCAGCCAAGATCAGGGACAGGGGAACACTGAAGCTTTCTTT
TRBJ1-6,TRBV2,few,NA,CASSSRTGDSPLHF,TGTGCCAGCAGCTCCCGGACTGGGGATTCACCCCTCCACTTT
TRBJ2-7,TRBV15,NA,TRBD1,CATSRQGDEQYF,TGTGCCACCAGCAGACAGGGGGACGAGCAGTACTTC
TRBJ2-3,TRBV7-3,many,NA,CASSLFGTTDTQYF,TGTGCCAGCAGCTTATTCGGTACCACAGATACGCAGTATTTT
TRBJ1-2,TRBV12-3/TRBV12-4,many,NA,CASSTSRGNYGYTF,TGTGCCAGCAGTACCTCCCGCGGCAACTATGGCTACACCTTC
TRBJ2-1,TRBV4-1,many,TRBD2,CASSLMPTSGSLSEQFF,TGCGCCAGCAGCCTTATGCCGACTAGCGGGAGTCTGAGTGAGCAGTTCTTC
TRBJ1-4,TRBV2,NA,NA,CASSGTSTNEKLFF,TGTGCCAGCAGCGGGACTTCAACTAATGAAAAACTGTTTTTT
TRBJ1-6,TRBV9,many,TRBD1,CASSVEGRQGSNSPLHF,TGTGCCAGCAGCGTAGAAGGCCGACAGGGCTCCAATTCACCCCTCCACTTT
TRBJ2-2,TRBV9,NA,TRBD2,CASSLSTSGVGTGELFF,TGTGCCAGCAGCCTCTCGACTAGCGGGGTCGGCACCGGGGAGCTGTTTTTT
TRBJ2-7,TRBV14,few,TRBD1,CASSGQGYEQYF,TGTGCCAGCTCGGGACAGGGCTACGAGCAGTACTTC
TRBJ1-1,TRBV29-1,many,NA,CSVALGSTEAFF,TGCAGCGTCGCCTTGGGGTCTACTGAAGCTTTCTTT
TRBJ2-5,TRBV12-3/TRBV12-4,many,TRBD1,CASSTGQGAEETQYF,TGTGCCAGCAGCACAGGACAGGGGGCAGAGGAGACCCAGTACTTC
TRBJ2-1,TRBV7-6,many,NA,CASSLGKGPYNEQFF,TGTGCCAGCAGCCTCGGGAAGGGCCCTTACAATGAGCAGTTCTTC
TRBJ1-2,TRBV2,medium-sized,TRBD1,CASGRDRGNGYTF,TGTGCCAGCGGCCGGGACAGGGGGAATGGCTACACCTTC
TRBJ1-4,TRBV7-6,NA,NA,CARSGGAATNEKPFF,TGTGCCCGCAGCGGGGGGGCCGCTACTAATGAAAAACCGTTTTTT
TRBJ1-1,TRBV19,few,NA,CASSRTSGRAEAFF,TGTGCCAGTAGCCGGACTAGCGGGAGGGCTGAAGCTTTCTTT
TRBJ2-3,TRBV7-2,NA,TRBD2,CASSLASGGFADTQYF,TGTGCCAGCAGCTTAGCTAGCGGGGGGTTCGCAGATACGCAGTATTTT
TRBJ1-5,TRBV10-2,NA,NA,CASSELRGAYNQPQHF,TGCGCCAGCAGTGAGTTACGAGGGGCCTACAATCAGCCCCAGCATTTT
TRBJ1-2,TRBV2,medium-sized,TRBD1,CASRADRPNYGYTF,TGTGCCAGCAGGGCGGACAGGCCCAACTATGGCTACACCTTC
TRBJ2-2,TRBV5-1,NA,NA,CASSLGGSGTGELFF,TGCGCCAGCAGCTTGGGAGGGAGTGGCACCGGGGAGCTGTTTTTT
TRBJ2-7,TRBV7-3,NA,TRBD1,CASSSTGVEQYF,TGTGCCAGCAGCTCTACAGGGGTCGAGCAGTACTTC
TRBJ2-6,TRBV30,once,NA,CAWSVTGANVLTF,TGTGCCTGGAGTGTAACTGGGGCCAACGTCCTGACTTTC
TRBJ2-5,TRBV27,few,TRBD2,CATRTSGKETQYF,TGTGCCACCCGGACTAGCGGGAAAGAGACCCAGTACTTC
TRBJ2-3,TRBV2,medium-sized,TRBD2,CASSDPSGRGTDTQYF,TGTGCCAGCAGTGATCCTAGCGGGAGGGGGACAGATACGCAGTATTTT
TRBJ1-1,TRBV2,NA,NA,CASSEGRGGAEAFF,TGTGCCAGCAGTGAAGGGCGGGGTGGCGCTGAAGCTTTCTTT
TRBJ1-2,TRBV29-1,NA,NA,CSVEDSLGDGYTF,TGCAGCGTTGAGGACAGCCTCGGGGATGGCTACACCTTC
TRBJ2-7,TRBV10-2,NA,NA,CASSETGNTYEQYF,TGCGCCAGCAGTGAGACAGGAAACACCTACGAGCAGTACTTC
TRBJ1-1,TRBV6-5,many,NA,CASSFSGAGTTEAFF,TGTGCCAGCAGTTTTTCGGGGGCAGGGACCACTGAAGCTTTCTTT
TRBJ1-6,TRBV7-9,once,NA,CASSLNPKSPLHF,TGTGCCAGCAGCTTAAACCCTAAGTCACCCCTCCACTTT
TRBJ1-3,TRBV12-3/TRBV12-4,many,NA,CASSGRFGGRTLAGNTIYF,TGTGCCAGCAGCGGGCGGTTTGGGGGGCGGACCTTGGCTGGAAACACCATATATTTT
TRBJ2-5,TRBV2,many,NA,CASSAMQGSWETQYF,TGTGCCAGCAGTGCTATGCAGGGGTCCTGGGAGACCCAGTACTTC